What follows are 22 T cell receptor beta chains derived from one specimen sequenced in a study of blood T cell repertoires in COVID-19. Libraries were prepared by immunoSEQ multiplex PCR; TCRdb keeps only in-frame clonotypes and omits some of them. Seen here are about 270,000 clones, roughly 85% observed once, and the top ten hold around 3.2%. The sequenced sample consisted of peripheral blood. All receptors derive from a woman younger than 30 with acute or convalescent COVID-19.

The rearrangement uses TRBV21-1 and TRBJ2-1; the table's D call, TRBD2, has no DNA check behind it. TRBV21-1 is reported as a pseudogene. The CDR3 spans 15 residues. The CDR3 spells CASSKDWRRDNEQFF. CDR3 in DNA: TGTGCCAGCAGCAAAGACTGGCGGAGGGACAATGAGCAGTTCTTC.

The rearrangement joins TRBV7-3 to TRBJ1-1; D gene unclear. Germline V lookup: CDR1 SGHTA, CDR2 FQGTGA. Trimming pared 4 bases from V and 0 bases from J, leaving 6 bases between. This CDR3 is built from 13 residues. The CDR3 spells CASSYSMNTEAFF. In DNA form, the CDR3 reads TGTGCCAGCAGCTACTCCATGAACACTGAAGCTTTCTTT.

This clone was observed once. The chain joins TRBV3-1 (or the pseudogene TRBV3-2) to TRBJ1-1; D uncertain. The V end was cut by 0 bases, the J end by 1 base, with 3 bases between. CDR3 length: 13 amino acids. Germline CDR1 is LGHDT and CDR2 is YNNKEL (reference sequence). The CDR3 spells CASSQDRNTEAFF. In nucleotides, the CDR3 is TGTGCCAGCAGCCAAGACAGGAACACTGAAGCTTTCTTT.

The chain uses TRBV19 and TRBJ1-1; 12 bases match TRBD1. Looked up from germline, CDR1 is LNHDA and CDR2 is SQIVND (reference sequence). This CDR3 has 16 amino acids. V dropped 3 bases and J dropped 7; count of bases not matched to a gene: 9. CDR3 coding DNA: TGTGCCAGTAGTATCTCCCCGGGACAGGGGGCTGGTGAAGCTTTCTTT. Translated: CASSISPGQGAGEAFF. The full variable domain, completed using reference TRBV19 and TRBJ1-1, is DGGITQSPKYLFRKEGQNVTLSCEQNLNHDAMYWYRQDPGQGLRLIYYSQIVNDFQKGDIAEGYSVSREKKESFPLTVTSAQKNPTAFYLCASSISPGQGAGEAFFGQGTRLTVV.

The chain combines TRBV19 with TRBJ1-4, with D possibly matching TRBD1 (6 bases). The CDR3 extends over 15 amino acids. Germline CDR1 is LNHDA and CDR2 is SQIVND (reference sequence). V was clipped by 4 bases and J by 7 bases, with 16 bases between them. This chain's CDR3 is CASSKSGTTGEKLFF. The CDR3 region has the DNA TGTGCCAGTAGTAAGTCCGGGACAACTGGTGAAAAACTGTTTTTT.

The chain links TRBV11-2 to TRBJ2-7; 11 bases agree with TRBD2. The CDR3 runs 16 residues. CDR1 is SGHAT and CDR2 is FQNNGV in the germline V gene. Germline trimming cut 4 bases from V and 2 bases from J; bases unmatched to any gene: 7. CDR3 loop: CASSSPGLAETYEQYF. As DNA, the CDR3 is TGTGCCAGCAGCTCACCGGGACTAGCGGAGACCTACGAGCAGTACTTC.

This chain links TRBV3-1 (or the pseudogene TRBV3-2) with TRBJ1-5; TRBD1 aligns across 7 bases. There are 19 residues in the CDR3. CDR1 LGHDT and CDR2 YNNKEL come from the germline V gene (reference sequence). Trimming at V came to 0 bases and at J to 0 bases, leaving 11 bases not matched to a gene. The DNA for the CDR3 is TGTGCCAGCAGCCAAGATCGGGACAGAGACAAATCTAGCAATCAGCCCCAGCATTTT. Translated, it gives CASSQDRDRDKSSNQPQHF.

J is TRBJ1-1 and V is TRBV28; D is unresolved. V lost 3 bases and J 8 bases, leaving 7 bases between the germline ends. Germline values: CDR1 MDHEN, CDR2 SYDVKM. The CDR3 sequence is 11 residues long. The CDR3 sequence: CASSFGREAFF. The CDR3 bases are TGTGCCAGCAGTTTCGGTAGAGAAGCTTTCTTT.

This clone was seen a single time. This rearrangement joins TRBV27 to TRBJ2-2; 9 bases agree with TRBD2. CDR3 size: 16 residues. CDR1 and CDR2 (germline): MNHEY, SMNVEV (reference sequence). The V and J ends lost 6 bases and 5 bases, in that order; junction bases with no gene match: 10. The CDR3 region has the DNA TGTGCCAGCAGGGGGATCCTTCTAGCGGGAACCGGGGAGCTGTTTTTT. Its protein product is CASRGILLAGTGELFF.

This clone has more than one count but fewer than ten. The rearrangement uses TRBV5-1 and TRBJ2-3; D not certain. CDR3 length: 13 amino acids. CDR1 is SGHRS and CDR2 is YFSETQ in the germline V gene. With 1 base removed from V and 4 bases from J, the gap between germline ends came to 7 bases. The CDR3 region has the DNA TGCGCCAGCAGCTTGTTTGAGGCAGATACGCAGTATTTT. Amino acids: CASSLFEADTQYF.

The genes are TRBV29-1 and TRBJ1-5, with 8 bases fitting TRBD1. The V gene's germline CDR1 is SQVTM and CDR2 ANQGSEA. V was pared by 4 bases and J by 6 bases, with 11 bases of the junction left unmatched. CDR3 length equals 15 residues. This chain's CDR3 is CSVVLDRVSGQPQHF. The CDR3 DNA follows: TGCAGCGTTGTCTTGGACAGGGTGTCGGGTCAGCCCCAGCATTTT.

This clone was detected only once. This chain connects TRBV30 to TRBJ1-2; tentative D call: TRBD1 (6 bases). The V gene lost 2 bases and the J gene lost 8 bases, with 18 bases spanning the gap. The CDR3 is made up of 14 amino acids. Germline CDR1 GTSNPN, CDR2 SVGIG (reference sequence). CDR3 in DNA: TGTGCCTGGAGTTCGGCAGGGGCGGCATACGGCTACACCTTC. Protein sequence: CAWSSAGAAYGYTF.

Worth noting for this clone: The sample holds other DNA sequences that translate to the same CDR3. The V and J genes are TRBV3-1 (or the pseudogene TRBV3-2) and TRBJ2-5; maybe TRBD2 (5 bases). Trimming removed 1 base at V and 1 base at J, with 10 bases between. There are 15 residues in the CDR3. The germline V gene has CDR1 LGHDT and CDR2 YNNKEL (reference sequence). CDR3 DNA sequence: TGTGCCAGCAGCCAAGCCCTAGCCACCCAAGAGACCCAGTACTTC. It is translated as CASSQALATQETQYF.

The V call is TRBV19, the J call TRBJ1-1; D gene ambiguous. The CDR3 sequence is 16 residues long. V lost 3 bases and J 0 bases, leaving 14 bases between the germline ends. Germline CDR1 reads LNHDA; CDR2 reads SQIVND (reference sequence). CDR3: CASSIEGRGLNTEAFF. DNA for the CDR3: TGTGCCAGTAGTATCGAGGGAAGAGGGTTGAACACTGAAGCTTTCTTT.

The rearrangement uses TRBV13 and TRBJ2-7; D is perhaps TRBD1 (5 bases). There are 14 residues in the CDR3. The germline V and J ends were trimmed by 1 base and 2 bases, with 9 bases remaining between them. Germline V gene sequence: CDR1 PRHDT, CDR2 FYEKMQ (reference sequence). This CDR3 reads CASSLEGVPYEQYF. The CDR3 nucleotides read TGTGCCAGCAGCTTAGAAGGGGTACCCTACGAGCAGTACTTC.

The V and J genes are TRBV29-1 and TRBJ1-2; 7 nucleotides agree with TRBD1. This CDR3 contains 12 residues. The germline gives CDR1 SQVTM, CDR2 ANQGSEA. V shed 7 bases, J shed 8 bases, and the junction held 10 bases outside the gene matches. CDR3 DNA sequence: TGCAGCGGGGGAACAGGGGTTCGGGGCTACACCTTC. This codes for CSGGTGVRGYTF.

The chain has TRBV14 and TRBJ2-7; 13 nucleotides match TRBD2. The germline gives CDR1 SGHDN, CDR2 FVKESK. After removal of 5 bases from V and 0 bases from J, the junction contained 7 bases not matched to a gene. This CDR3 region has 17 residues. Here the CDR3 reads CASSKLTSGRSSYEQYF. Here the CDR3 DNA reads TGTGCCAGCAGCAAATTGACTAGCGGGAGGTCCTCCTACGAGCAGTACTTC.

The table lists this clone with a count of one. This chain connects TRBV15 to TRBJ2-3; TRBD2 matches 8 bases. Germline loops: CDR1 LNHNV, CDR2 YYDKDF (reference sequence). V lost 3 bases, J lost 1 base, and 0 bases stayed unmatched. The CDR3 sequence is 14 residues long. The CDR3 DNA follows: TGTGCCACCAGCAGGACTAGCGGCACAGATACGCAGTATTTT. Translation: CATSRTSGTDTQYF. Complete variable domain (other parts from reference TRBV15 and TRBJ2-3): DAMVIQNPRYQVTQFGKPVTLSCSQTLNHNVMYWYQQKSSQAPKLLFHYYDKDFNNEADTPDNFQSRRPNTSFCFLDIRSPGLGDTAMYLCATSRTSGTDTQYFGPGTRLTVL.

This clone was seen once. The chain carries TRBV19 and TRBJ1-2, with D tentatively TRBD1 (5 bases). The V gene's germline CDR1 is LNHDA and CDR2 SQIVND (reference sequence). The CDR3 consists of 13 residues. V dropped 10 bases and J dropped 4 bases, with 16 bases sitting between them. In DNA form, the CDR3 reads TGTGCCACCGTGGGAGGGGAAGGCTATGGCTACACCTTC. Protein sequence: CATVGGEGYGYTF.

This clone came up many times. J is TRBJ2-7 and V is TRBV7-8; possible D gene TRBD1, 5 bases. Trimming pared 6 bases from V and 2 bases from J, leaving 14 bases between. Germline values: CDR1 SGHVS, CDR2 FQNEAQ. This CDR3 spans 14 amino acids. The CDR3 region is CASSFATGTYEQYF. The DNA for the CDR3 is TGTGCCAGCAGTTTCGCTACAGGAACCTACGAGCAGTACTTC.

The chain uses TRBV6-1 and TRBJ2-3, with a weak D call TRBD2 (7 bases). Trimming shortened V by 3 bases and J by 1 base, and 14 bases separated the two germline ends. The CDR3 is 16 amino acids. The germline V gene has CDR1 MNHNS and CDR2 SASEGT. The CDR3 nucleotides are TGTGCCAGCAGTGACAGGGGAGGGTTTGGCACAGATACGCAGTATTTT. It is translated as CASSDRGGFGTDTQYF.

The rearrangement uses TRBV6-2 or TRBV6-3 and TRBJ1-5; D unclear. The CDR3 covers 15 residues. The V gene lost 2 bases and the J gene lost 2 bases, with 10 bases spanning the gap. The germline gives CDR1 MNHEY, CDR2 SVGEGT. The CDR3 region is CASSYLLGRNQPQHF. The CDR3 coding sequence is TGTGCCAGCAGTTACCTCCTGGGCCGCAATCAGCCCCAGCATTTT.